This T cell receptor beta chain was captured by sequencing in a study of T cells in localized non-small cell lung cancer. The assay was immunoSEQ multiplex PCR, and TCRdb's table has in-frame clones only and misses some. The sample shows some 41,000 clones, roughly 90% of them seen only once. Note on this clone: Antigen specificity is unknown.

Looked up from germline, CDR1 is SGDLS and CDR2 is YYNGEE. Trimming left V 0 bases short and J 4 bases short, with 5 bases between. The CDR3 has 13 residues. Study-wide points: Of the tissues analyzed, uninvolved adjacent lung showed maximal T cell clonality, greater than tumor. A single tumor region was sequenced, leaving heterogeneity possible. Median approximately 61 top-100 tumor clones were shared with paired adjacent lung.

The source is a woman aged 35-75 years with stage II lung adenocarcinoma. Sample: PBMCs, taken before any cancer treatment. The rearrangement uses TRBV9 and TRBJ2-1; possible D gene TRBD2, 5 bases. CDR3 nucleotide sequence: TGTGCCAGCAGCGTAGAGCGGTACAATGAGCAGTTCTTC. The encoded protein is CASSVERYNEQFF.